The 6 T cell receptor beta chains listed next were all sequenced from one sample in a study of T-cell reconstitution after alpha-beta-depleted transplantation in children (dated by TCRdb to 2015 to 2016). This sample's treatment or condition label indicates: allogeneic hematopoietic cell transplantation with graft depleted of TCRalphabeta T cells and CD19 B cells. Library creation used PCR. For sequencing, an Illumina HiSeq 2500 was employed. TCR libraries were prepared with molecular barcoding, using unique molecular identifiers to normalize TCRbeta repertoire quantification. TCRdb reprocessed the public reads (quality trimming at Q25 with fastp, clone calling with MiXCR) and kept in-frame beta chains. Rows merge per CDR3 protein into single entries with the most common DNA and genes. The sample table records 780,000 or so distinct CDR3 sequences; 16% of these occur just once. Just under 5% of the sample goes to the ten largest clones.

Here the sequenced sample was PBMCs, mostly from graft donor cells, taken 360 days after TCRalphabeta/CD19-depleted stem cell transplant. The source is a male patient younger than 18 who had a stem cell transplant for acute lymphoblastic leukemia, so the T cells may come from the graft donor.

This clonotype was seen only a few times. The CDR3 region is CASSLPGPLETQYF. The CDR3 DNA sequence: TGCGCCAGCAGCTTGCCGGGGCCACTGGAGACCCAGTACTTC. The chain uses TRBV5-1 and TRBJ2-5; D is tentatively TRBD1 or TRBD2 (5 bases each). CDR3 length: 14 residues. V was cut by 1 base and J by 5 bases, with 12 bases left in between. Germline CDR1 and CDR2: SGHRS and YFSETQ.

CDR3 protein: CAATGAVTDTQYF. In DNA form, the CDR3 reads TGTGCCGCTACAGGGGCCGTCACAGATACGCAGTATTTT. V and J are TRBV15 and TRBJ2-3, with TRBD1 matching 7 bases. The CDR3 totals 13 residues. Germline values: CDR1 LNHNV, CDR2 YYDKDF (reference sequence). V dropped 11 bases and J dropped 2; count of bases not matched to a gene: 7.

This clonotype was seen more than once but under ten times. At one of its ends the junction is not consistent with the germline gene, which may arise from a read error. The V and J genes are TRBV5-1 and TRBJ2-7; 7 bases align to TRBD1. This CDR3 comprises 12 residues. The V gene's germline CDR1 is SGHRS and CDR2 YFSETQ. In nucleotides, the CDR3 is TGCGCCAGCAGCTTGGTCAACTCCGGACAGGTCTTC. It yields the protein CASSLVNSGQVF.

The CDR3 DNA follows: TGCGCCAGCAGCTTGTCGGCAGGAGGTTCTTTTTCGATGGGACACAAAAACATTCAGTACTTC. It encodes CASSLSAGGSFSMGHKNIQYF. The chain has TRBV5-1 and TRBJ2-4; D may be TRBD1 (6 bases). Germline V gene lookup returns CDR1 SGHRS and CDR2 YFSETQ. This CDR3 contains 21 residues. The V end lost 1 base, the J end lost 3 bases, and 29 bases lay between the germline ends.

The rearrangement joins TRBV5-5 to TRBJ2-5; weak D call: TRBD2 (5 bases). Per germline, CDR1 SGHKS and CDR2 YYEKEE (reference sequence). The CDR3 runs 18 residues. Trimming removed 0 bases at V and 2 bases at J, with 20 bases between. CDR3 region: CASSLDPSGVRGQETQYF. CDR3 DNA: TGTGCCAGCAGCTTGGACCCGTCTGGCGTAAGAGGGCAAGAGACCCAGTACTTC.

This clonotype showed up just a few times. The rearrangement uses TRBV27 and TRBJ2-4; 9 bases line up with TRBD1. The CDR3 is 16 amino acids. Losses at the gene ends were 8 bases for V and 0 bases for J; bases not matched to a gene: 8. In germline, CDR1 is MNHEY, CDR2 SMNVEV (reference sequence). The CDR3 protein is CASSATGGRAKNIQYF. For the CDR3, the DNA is TGTGCCAGCTCCGCAACAGGGGGCAGAGCCAAAAACATTCAGTACTTC.